Below are 3 T cell receptor beta chains sequenced from a single sample in a study of a mutant IDH1 vaccine in newly diagnosed glioma. TCRdb's copy holds only in-frame clones and misses some; the assay was immunoSEQ multiplex PCR. The sample includes about 53,000 clones, roughly 81% seen only once; the top ten take around 8.9%. Specified time point: week 23, last vaccination. Doses comprised 300 ug of mutant IDH1 20-mer peptide each, plus topical imiquimod. Their target antigens are unknown. Sequencing was performed on PBMCs, taken from a glioma patient whose treatment included an IDH1 peptide vaccine. These receptors came from a woman between 40 and 55 years old with glioma. Some clones in this sample may be carry-over from other donors' samples.

The chain couples TRBV11-2 to TRBJ1-1, with TRBD1 as a possible D gene (5 bases). The CDR3 is 13 amino acids. CDR1 is SGHAT, CDR2 FQNNGV, per germline. V was trimmed by 2 bases and J by 4 bases, leaving 8 bases between them. The CDR3 loop reads CASSLTQGTEAFF. CDR3 coding DNA: TGTGCCAGCAGCTTAACCCAGGGCACTGAAGCTTTCTTT. The full variable domain, rest sourced from reference TRBV11-2 and TRBJ1-1, is EAGVAQSPRYKIIEKRQSVAFWCNPISGHATLYWYQQILGQGPKLLIQFQNNGVVDDSQLPKDRFSAERLKGVDSTLKIQPAKLEDSAVYLCASSLTQGTEAFFGQGTRLTVV.

The rearrangement links TRBV5-1 to TRBJ1-1, with D possibly matching TRBD1 (6 bases). The length of the CDR3 is 17 residues. The germline V and J ends were trimmed by 2 bases and 0 bases, with 17 bases remaining between them. Germline V CDR1 and CDR2: SGHRS, YFSETQ. The CDR3 loop reads CASSLGGLRMMNTEAFF. For the CDR3, the DNA is TGCGCCAGCAGCTTAGGGGGTCTCAGGATGATGAACACTGAAGCTTTCTTT.

The rearrangement uses TRBV19 and TRBJ2-7, with 8 bases identical to TRBD1. The germline gives CDR1 LNHDA, CDR2 SQIVND (reference sequence). V shed 7 bases and J 7 bases; nucleotides not matched to a gene: 12. The CDR3 length is 14 residues. The CDR3 sequence: CASKGGGTGGEQYF. The CDR3 nucleotides read TGTGCCAGTAAAGGAGGGGGGACAGGAGGAGAGCAGTACTTC.